What follows is one TCR beta chain and its context. Profiled with immunoSEQ multiplex PCR; TCRdb holds only in-frame clones, not every one. Among around 43,000 clones listed, just over 90% were seen once. The CDR3 has 14 amino acids. Germline V gene sequence: CDR1 MDHEN, CDR2 SYDVKM. Trimming pared 7 bases from V and 1 base from J, leaving 8 bases between. This sample was taken from a study of T cell changes during pregnancy in multiple sclerosis. Sequencing used CD8+ T cells from peripheral blood mononuclear cells, obtained after pregnancy. The TCR sequence derives from a female donor with multiple sclerosis, enrolled in a pregnancy study. J is TRBJ2-6 and V is TRBV28; TRBD1 might be the D (5 bases). CDR3 sequence reads: CASTQGSGANVLTF. The CDR3 DNA is TGTGCCAGCACGCAGGGTTCTGGGGCCAACGTCCTGACTTTC.